The 32 T cell receptor beta chains below come from one sample, sequenced in a study of blood T cell repertoires in COVID-19. Clones were read by immunoSEQ multiplex PCR, and TCRdb kept only the in-frame ones, dropping some. The sample has 140,000 or so clones, 84% seen once; the top ten hold approximately 8.9%. The sequenced sample consisted of peripheral blood. The receptors here all came from a man younger than 45 with COVID-19, enrolled during active disease.

This sequence joins TRBV30 and TRBJ2-7; the match to TRBD1 covers 10 bases. The trim removed 8 bases at V and 3 bases at J, leaving 4 bases unmatched. CDR3 length: 12 amino acids. The V gene's germline CDR1 is GTSNPN and CDR2 SVGIG (reference sequence). CDR3 nucleotide sequence: TGTGCCGAAGGACAGGGGGGCTACGAGCAGTACTTC. Its translation: CAEGQGGYEQYF.

The gene calls are TRBV5-1 and TRBJ1-2; unclear D gene. Trimming pared 4 bases from V and 8 bases from J, leaving 15 bases between. Per germline, CDR1 SGHRS and CDR2 YFSETQ. This CDR3 contains 13 residues. This CDR3 is CASSGVPAGGYTF. The CDR3 nucleotides are TGCGCCAGCAGCGGGGTCCCAGCGGGGGGCTACACCTTC. Together with reference TRBV5-1 and TRBJ1-2, the CDR3 gives the full variable domain: KAGVTQTPRYLIKTRGQQVTLSCSPISGHRSVSWYQQTPGQGLQFLFEYFSETQRNKGNFPGRFSGRQFSNSRSEMNVSTLELGDSALYLCASSGVPAGGYTFGSGTRLTVV.

The V gene is TRBV5-8, the J gene TRBJ2-1; TRBD2 matches at 8 bases. V gave up 4 bases and J gave up 14 bases; unmatched junction bases: 23. Germline CDR1 and CDR2: SGHTS and YDEGEE. This CDR3 comprises 17 residues. The CDR3, as DNA: TGTGCCAGCAGCCGGGTCGGAGGGACTAAGCGGGAGAAGTTTAAGTTCTTC. Its translation is CASSRVGGTKREKFKFF.

The chain couples TRBV19 to TRBJ1-1, with TRBD1 matching over 9 bases. CDR1 and CDR2 (germline): LNHDA, SQIVND (reference sequence). V lost 5 bases and J lost 5; bases outside the gene matches: 6. The CDR3 is 14 residues long. The DNA of the CDR3 is TGTGCCAGTAGTGGGACAGGGCCCGGGACTGAAGCTTTCTTT. This gives the protein CASSGTGPGTEAFF.

This clone is a singleton in its sample. The chain couples TRBV9 to TRBJ1-2, with TRBD1 identical over 8 bases. The CDR3 extends over 14 amino acids. Germline assignment: CDR1 SGDLS and CDR2 YYNGEE. V gave up 4 bases and J gave up 2 bases; unmatched junction bases: 4. CDR3 sequence: CASSYGQGNYGYTF. In DNA, the CDR3 is TGTGCCAGCAGCTACGGACAGGGAAACTATGGCTACACCTTC.

The chain joins TRBV28 to TRBJ2-2; TRBD2 aligns across 7 bases. This CDR3 contains 15 residues. The germline CDR1 and CDR2 sequences are MDHEN and SYDVKM. V trimming: 9 bases; J trimming: 1 base; junction bases outside the gene matches: 8. CDR3 bases: TGTGCCAGTCAAGTGGCTAGCGGGAACACCGGGGAGCTGTTTTTT. Translation: CASQVASGNTGELFF.

The CDR3 DNA is TGTGCCAGCAGTTTCGGTGCGAGCTCCACAGATACGCAGTATTTT. Its translation is CASSFGASSTDTQYF. The V gene is TRBV2, the J gene TRBJ2-3; D is unclear. Germline V gives CDR1 SNHLY, CDR2 FYNNEI. Trimming removed 5 bases from V and 2 bases from J, with 14 bases in between. The CDR3 spans 15 residues.

This sequence joins TRBV29-1 and TRBJ1-1; TRBD1 agrees at 8 bases. This CDR3 region has 13 residues. V gave up 5 bases and J gave up 3 bases; unmatched junction bases: 5. CDR1 is SQVTM, CDR2 ANQGSEA, per germline. As DNA, the CDR3 is TGCAGCGTTCGACAGGGGACAGACACTGAAGCTTTCTTT. It is translated as CSVRQGTDTEAFF.

As to this clone: Other DNA sequences from this sample encode an identical CDR3 as well. The rearrangement uses TRBV4-1 and TRBJ2-3; 11 nucleotides agree with TRBD2. The germline CDR1 and CDR2 sequences are MGHRA and YSYEKL. Losses at the gene ends were 4 bases for V and 3 bases for J; bases not matched to a gene: 6. The CDR3 runs 16 residues. The CDR3 protein is CASSPLVAGGTDTQYF. The DNA for the CDR3 is TGCGCCAGCAGCCCTTTGGTAGCGGGAGGGACAGATACGCAGTATTTT.

The CDR3 nucleotides read TGTGCCAGCAGTTTGACCCCGGGGGAAAAACTGTTTTTT. It codes for CASSLTPGEKLFF. V and J are TRBV27 and TRBJ1-4; D is unclear. The CDR3 runs 13 residues. Per the germline V gene, CDR1 is MNHEY and CDR2 is SMNVEV (reference sequence). Between the trimmed V and J ends, which lost 3 bases and 8 bases, there was a span of 10 bases.

The chain has TRBV3-1 (or the pseudogene TRBV3-2) and TRBJ2-7; 7 bases agree with TRBD1. CDR3 length: 15 residues. CDR1 LGHDT and CDR2 YNNKEL come from the germline V gene (reference sequence). J gave up 6 bases and V 5 bases, and 13 bases lay outside the gene matches. This CDR3 is CASSEVQGSPPEQYF. The CDR3 nucleotides read TGTGCCAGCAGCGAGGTACAGGGGAGCCCTCCCGAGCAGTACTTC.

The chain combines TRBV27 with TRBJ2-2, with a weak D call TRBD1 (7 bases). The V gene lost 3 bases and the J gene lost 3 bases, with 11 bases spanning the gap. Germline CDR1 MNHEY, CDR2 SMNVEV (reference sequence). The CDR3 has 15 amino acids. The CDR3 protein is CASSLEGADTGELFF. The CDR3 DNA follows: TGTGCCAGCAGTTTGGAGGGGGCGGACACCGGGGAGCTGTTTTTT.

The genes are TRBV7-2 and TRBJ2-3; maybe TRBD2 (6 bases). Germline values: CDR1 SGHTA, CDR2 FQGNSA. This CDR3 is 15 amino acids long. V was cut by 1 base and J by 6 bases, with 14 bases left in between. CDR3 loop: CASSLDGSRGDTQYF. Written as DNA, the CDR3 is TGTGCCAGCAGCTTAGACGGGAGCCGGGGGGATACGCAGTATTTT.

In this sample, this clone turned up once. The V call is TRBV5-1, the J call TRBJ2-3; D is undetermined. Per the germline V gene, CDR1 is SGHRS and CDR2 is YFSETQ. Trimming stripped 0 bases from V and 1 base from J, with 6 bases between. CDR3 size: 14 residues. CDR3 residues: CASSLAAGTDTQYF. DNA for the CDR3: TGCGCCAGCAGCTTGGCGGCGGGCACAGATACGCAGTATTTT. The full variable domain, with the rest looked up from reference TRBV5-1 and TRBJ2-3, is KAGVTQTPRYLIKTRGQQVTLSCSPISGHRSVSWYQQTPGQGLQFLFEYFSETQRNKGNFPGRFSGRQFSNSRSEMNVSTLELGDSALYLCASSLAAGTDTQYFGPGTRLTVL.

V usage is TRBV5-1 and J usage is TRBJ1-5, with D tentatively TRBD1 (6 bases). This CDR3 is built from 15 residues. CDR1 and CDR2 from the germline V gene are SGHRS and YFSETQ. Trimming pared 0 bases from V and 6 bases from J, leaving 13 bases between. The CDR3 protein is CASSLEGGRGQPQHF. Here the CDR3 DNA reads TGCGCCAGCAGCTTGGAAGGGGGACGGGGTCAGCCCCAGCATTTT.

The chain couples TRBV10-1 to TRBJ1-1, with TRBD1 matching 7 bases. J lost 1 base, V lost 6 bases, and 5 bases had no gene match. CDR1 is WNHNN, CDR2 SYGVQD, per germline (reference sequence). The CDR3 is 14 residues long. The CDR3 region is CASSARDRNTEAFF. The DNA of the CDR3 is TGCGCCAGCAGCGCCCGGGACAGGAACACTGAAGCTTTCTTT.

This sequence joins TRBV28 and TRBJ1-6, with D perhaps TRBD1 (6 bases). From germline, CDR1 is MDHEN and CDR2 SYDVKM. This CDR3 has 14 amino acids. Trimming stripped 5 bases from V and 9 bases from J, with 14 bases between. The CDR3 here is CASSPQRGFSPLHF. CDR3 DNA sequence: TGTGCCAGCAGTCCTCAAAGGGGGTTTTCACCCCTCCACTTT.

This chain connects TRBV2 to TRBJ2-3; possibly TRBD2 for D (5 bases). The V gene lost 5 bases and the J gene lost 0 bases, with 15 bases spanning the gap. Germline CDR1 reads SNHLY; CDR2 reads FYNNEI. The length of the CDR3 is 16 residues. This CDR3 reads CASSPPSGISTDTQYF. CDR3 nucleotides: TGTGCCAGCAGTCCTCCCTCGGGGATAAGCACAGATACGCAGTATTTT. Drawing the rest from reference TRBV2 and TRBJ2-3, the complete variable domain is EPEVTQTPSHQVTQMGQEVILRCVPISNHLYFYWYRQILGQKVEFLVSFYNNEISEKSEIFDDQFSVERPDGSNFTLKIRSTKLEDSAMYFCASSPPSGISTDTQYFGPGTRLTVL.

The chain recombines TRBV3-1 (or the pseudogene TRBV3-2) with TRBJ1-2, with 7 bases that match TRBD1. Losses at the gene ends were 7 bases for V and 7 bases for J; bases not matched to a gene: 12. The germline gives CDR1 LGHDT, CDR2 YNNKEL (reference sequence). The CDR3 extends over 14 amino acids. CDR3 region: CASTQGGSAFGYTF. The CDR3 bases are TGTGCCAGCACCCAGGGGGGGAGTGCATTTGGCTACACCTTC.

The V and J genes are TRBV7-2 and TRBJ2-3; possible D gene TRBD1, 6 bases. Germline CDR1 is SGHTA and CDR2 is FQGNSA. Trimming removed 0 bases from V and 0 bases from J, with 7 bases in between. CDR3 length equals 15 residues. CDR3 sequence reads: CASSLAGQSTDTQYF. The CDR3 bases are TGTGCCAGCAGCTTAGCTGGACAGAGCACAGATACGCAGTATTTT.

This clone was picked up a small number of times. The sample has other DNA sequences that encode this CDR3 too. This chain connects TRBV4-2 to TRBJ2-3; 9 nucleotides match TRBD2. Germline loops: CDR1 LGHNA, CDR2 YNFKEQ. The CDR3 has 17 residues. V was clipped by 0 bases and J by 4 bases; unmatched bases: 8. In nucleotides, the CDR3 is TGTGCCAGCAGCCAAGACGGAGCGGGAGGAGGCGCAGATACGCAGTATTTT. Protein product: CASSQDGAGGGADTQYF.

The chain links TRBV28 to TRBJ2-1; weak D call: TRBD1 (8 bases). V was trimmed by 6 bases and J by 7 bases, leaving 19 bases between them. This CDR3 spans 15 amino acids. Per the germline V gene, CDR1 is MDHEN and CDR2 is SYDVKM. CDR3 protein: CASSPYGQGGNEQFF. The CDR3 bases are TGTGCCAGCAGCCCTTACGGACAGGGAGGGAATGAGCAGTTCTTC. The full variable domain, rest sourced from reference TRBV28 and TRBJ2-1, is DVKVTQSSRYLVKRTGEKVFLECVQDMDHENMFWYRQDPGLGLRLIYFSYDVKMKEKGDIPEGYSVSREKKERFSLILESASTNQTSMYLCASSPYGQGGNEQFFGPGTRLTVL.

The chain has TRBV14 and TRBJ1-2; no clear D gene. Trimming cost V 6 bases and J 2 bases, with 10 bases left between them. The germline V gene has CDR1 SGHDN and CDR2 FVKESK. The CDR3 extends over 13 amino acids. This chain's CDR3 is CASSREINYGYTF. DNA for the CDR3: TGTGCCAGCAGTCGAGAGATCAACTATGGCTACACCTTC.

This clone came up once. The chain employs TRBV4-1 and TRBJ1-2, with 7 positions matching TRBD1. Germline V gene lookup returns CDR1 MGHRA and CDR2 YSYEKL. The CDR3 totals 17 residues. With 0 bases clipped from V and 4 bases from J, the junction kept 11 bases outside the gene matches. The CDR3 sequence is CASSQDVQGKGTYGYTF. CDR3 coding DNA: TGCGCCAGCAGCCAAGACGTACAGGGGAAAGGGACCTATGGCTACACCTTC.

This clone was seen more than once but under ten times. The V gene is TRBV7-2, the J gene TRBJ1-4; unclear D gene. CDR1 and CDR2 (germline): SGHTA, FQGNSA. V was cut by 0 bases and J by 8 bases, with 10 bases left in between. The CDR3 spans 14 residues. CDR3 DNA: TGTGCCAGCAGCTTAGCGCCCGGGAAGGAAAAACTGTTTTTT. Protein: CASSLAPGKEKLFF.

The chain joins TRBV19 to TRBJ1-5; 9 bases agree with TRBD1. V shed 4 bases and J 4 bases; nucleotides not matched to a gene: 5. This CDR3 spans 15 amino acids. Germline CDR1 and CDR2: LNHDA and SQIVND (reference sequence). The CDR3: CASSTTGQGNQPQHF. In DNA, the CDR3 is TGTGCCAGTAGTACAACCGGACAGGGGAATCAGCCCCAGCATTTT.

This clone was seen only a few times. This chain uses TRBV7-2 with TRBJ1-1; D ambiguous. CDR1 SGHTA and CDR2 FQGNSA come from the germline V gene. The CDR3 has 14 amino acids. Trimming pared 4 bases from V and 4 bases from J, leaving 13 bases between. The CDR3 nucleotides read TGTGCCAGCAGCTCCTCGAATCGGGGCACTGAAGCTTTCTTT. Protein: CASSSSNRGTEAFF.

This rearrangement joins TRBV3-1 (or the pseudogene TRBV3-2) to TRBJ2-5; D is unclear. V was pared by 3 bases and J by 2 bases, with 7 bases between. The CDR3 runs to 13 residues. CDR1 and CDR2 (germline): LGHDT, YNNKEL (reference sequence). The CDR3 protein is CASSQYSQETQYF. CDR3 DNA: TGTGCCAGCAGCCAGTACTCACAAGAGACCCAGTACTTC.

This clone occurred once. V is TRBV19 and J is TRBJ1-2; D call uncertain. This CDR3 spans 16 amino acids. CDR1 and CDR2 from the germline V gene are LNHDA and SQIVND (reference sequence). V shed 1 base and J shed 2 bases, with 14 bases lying between them. For the CDR3, the DNA is TGTGCCAGTAGTATAGTCCGTGGCAGATTAAACTATGGCTACACCTTC. It translates to CASSIVRGRLNYGYTF.

The chain links TRBV7-2 to TRBJ2-2, with 8 bases aligning to TRBD2. Germline V CDR1 and CDR2: SGHTA, FQGNSA. The CDR3 totals 15 residues. The J segment lost 5 bases and the V segment lost 2 bases, leaving 4 bases of the junction unmatched. The CDR3 nucleotides are TGTGCCAGCAGCTTAATAGCGGGATTGACCGGGGAGCTGTTTTTT. This gives the protein CASSLIAGLTGELFF.

This chain joins TRBV7-9 and TRBJ1-1, with 7 bases identical to TRBD1. The CDR3 has 14 residues. With V trimmed by 1 base and J by 3 bases, 2 bases remained unmatched. Germline V gives CDR1 SEHNR, CDR2 FQNEAQ (reference sequence). CDR3 in amino acids: CASSLDTGDTEAFF. CDR3 coding DNA: TGTGCCAGCAGCTTAGACACAGGGGACACTGAAGCTTTCTTT. Together with reference TRBV7-9 and TRBJ1-1, the CDR3 gives the full variable domain: DTGVSQNPRHKITKRGQNVTFRCDPISEHNRLYWYRQTLGQGPEFLTYFQNEAQLEKSRLLSDRFSAERPKGSFSTLEIQRTEQGDSAMYLCASSLDTGDTEAFFGQGTRLTVV.

The chain joins TRBV30 to TRBJ1-3; perhaps TRBD1 as D (5 bases). The CDR3 contains 13 residues. Germline V gene data show CDR1 as GTSNPN and CDR2 as SVGIG (reference sequence). V was trimmed by 7 bases and J by 2 bases, leaving 12 bases between them. This CDR3 reads CASPGGAGNTIYF. CDR3 in DNA: TGTGCCTCCCCCGGGGGGGCTGGAAACACCATATATTTT.